This record concerns one T cell receptor (beta chain) sequence. Other nucleotide sequences from this sample produce the same CDR3. The source of the sample is a study of blood T cell repertoires in COVID-19. Overall study: The United States, Italy and Spain provided the acute and convalescent COVID-19 samples.

The protocol was immunoSEQ multiplex PCR, while the TCRdb copy is restricted to in-frame clones and leaves out a portion. This table holds 130,000 to 150,000 clones, about 91% found once. Germline assignment: CDR1 MNHEY and CDR2 SVGAGI. The CDR3 has 14 amino acids. After removal of 6 bases from V and 0 bases from J, the junction contained 3 bases not matched to a gene. The receptor was derived from a woman in her 50s with acute or convalescent COVID-19. The V call is TRBV6-5, the J call TRBJ1-2; 8 nucleotides agree with TRBD1. Source material: peripheral blood. CDR3 in amino acids: CASRGTGTNYGYTF. The DNA of the CDR3 is TGTGCCAGCAGGGGGACAGGTACTAACTATGGCTACACCTTC.